Detailed here is one T cell receptor beta chain. Its cognate antigen has yet to be identified. No base quality values were provided; no much bigger clone lies one nucleotide off. The immunoSEQ Assay was used to sequence TCR beta CDR3 regions from DNA. Per the original workflow: T cell density was computed as TCR beta template counts normalized to usable DNA estimated by amplifying housekeeping genes. The preseqR package was used to estimate richness by extrapolating to 400,000 templates for PBMC samples and to 120,000 templates for tissue samples. Clonality was defined by subtracting Pielou's evenness from one. Differential abundance testing on productive amino-acid clonotypes, with a minimum total count of 5 and an alpha of 0.1, was used to identify tissue-enriched TCRs. The Jaccard Index and the Morisita Overlap Index were used to measure how much the repertoires overlapped between compartments. GLIPH grouped TCR beta CDR3s together with public tetramer-defined viral CDR3s, and a viral motif had to include at least three viral sequences and also show V-gene enrichment. TCRdb carries this immuneACCESS record with in-frame sequences only. Its versions omit some clonotypes, under half of them owing to an unresolved V gene in the studies checked, with the rest unexplained. Clone size and the V and J calls come from that table; the DNA yielded D and trimming. In this sample the table shows around 41,000 clones, roughly 91% of which occur a single time. The ten top clones hold roughly a tenth of the sample.

These data are taken from a study of T cells in localized non-small cell lung cancer (dated by TCRdb to the early 2020s). Turning to the overall study: The study analyzed T cell repertoires of over 200 early-stage NSCLC patients, comparing tumors and uninvolved tumor-adjacent lungs. The cohort comprised roughly 220 treatment-naïve NSCLC patients with resected, localized lung tumors. A mean age of around 66 years was recorded for the NSCLC patients, of whom 120 to 150 were male and more than 85 were female. Paper-wide results and their limitations: Uninvolved tumor-adjacent lung showed the highest T cell clonality, higher than tumor, which suggests more focused antigenic responses in the uninvolved tumor-adjacent lung. Because multi-region tumor sequencing was not performed, intratumor heterogeneity could not be ruled out. Longer overall survival was associated with higher blood T cell density, whereas shorter survival was associated with higher adjacent-lung clonality. Because the study design was exploratory, TCR variables were selected using unadjusted p-values without false-discovery rate correction. A median of roughly 56 of the top 100 tumor clones were detected in paired uninvolved adjacent lung, and some 28 of these tumor clones were also found among the top 100 clones of the paired uninvolved adjacent lung.

At diagnosis, peripheral blood, uninvolved tumor-adjacent lung and tumor were collected and were preserved as a mix of fresh-frozen and FFPE material. For TCR repertoire profiling, blood samples were analyzed as peripheral blood mononuclear cells. Trimming costs V 5 bases and J 4 bases, and their ends lie 8 bases apart. CDR1 MDHEN and CDR2 SYDVKM were looked up in the germline V gene. CDR3 length: 12 amino acids, cysteine to phenylalanine. Only CDR3 DNA remains: 36 bases, in frame from the first base. The chain employs TRBV28 and TRBJ1-1, and the D gene may be TRBD1, 5 bases matching. The receptor was derived from a woman aged 40-70 years with stage II lung adenocarcinoma. The sequencing used PBMCs, collected before any cancer treatment. The sequence in DNA is TGTGCCAGCAGTATCAGGGTCACTGAAGCTTTCTTT. This translates into CASSIRVTEAFF.